These T cell receptor beta chains were read from a single sample in a study of human T cells and chemical hapten exposure. TCRdb redid the calling of the RACE reads with MiXCR, one entry per CDR3 protein. This sample has approximately 100,000 distinct CDR3 sequences, with 8% to 13% found just once. The material was whole blood, obtained in connection with sensitization to the hapten diphenylcyclopropenone (DPC). The receptors originated from a woman aged 40 to 49 with alopecia areata. Some clones in this sample may be carry-over from other donors' samples. The CDR3 runs from the conserved cysteine through the conserved F or W. A D gene is named only where the DNA matches it firmly. The size field is filled for only some rows; it gives once, few, many or a size class.

-	TRBD2	TRBV5-1	TRBJ2-1	TGCGCCAGCAGGCCGACTAGCGGAGCCTACAATGAGCAGTTCTTC	CASRPTSGAYNEQFF
many	-	TRBV6-5	TRBJ2-7	TGTGCCAGCACGGGTATCTACGAGCAGTACTTC	CASTGIYEQYF
few	TRBD1	TRBV7-8	TRBJ2-1	TGTGCCAGCAGCTCCCGCCCGGGACAGTACAATGAGCAGTTCTTC	CASSSRPGQYNEQFF
-	TRBD2	TRBV29-1	TRBJ2-3	TGCAGCGTTGTAGCTTTCGGGACTAGCGGGTTCCATGGAGATACGCAGTATTTT	CSVVAFGTSGFHGDTQYF
many	-	TRBV7-9	TRBJ2-2	TGTGCCAGCAGCCCCCCCCGCGGGGCGAACACCGGGGAGCTGTTTTTT	CASSPPRGANTGELFF
-	-	TRBV6-1	TRBJ1-2	TGTGCCAGCAGTGAATTAGGTGGATCAAGACAGTCTGGCTACACCTTC	CASSELGGSRQSGYTF
many	-	TRBV19	TRBJ2-1	TGTGCCAGTAGCGCACCTGGGGGCCGATACAATGAGCAGTTCTTC	CASSAPGGRYNEQFF
-	-	TRBV6-6	TRBJ1-3	TGTGCCAGCAGTCTACCCGGACAGACCTCTGGAAACACCATATATTTT	CASSLPGQTSGNTIYF
many	-	TRBV6-1	TRBJ1-3	TGTGCCAGCAGCCCACGGGGCATCTCTGGAAACACCATATATTTT	CASSPRGISGNTIYF
few	-	TRBV4-3	TRBJ2-7	TGCGCCAGCAGCCAAAACCGGGGGCTCTTGGGCGAGCAGTACTTC	CASSQNRGLLGEQYF
-	-	TRBV20-1	TRBJ1-5	TGCAGTGCCCCGCTTTGGGGCAACCTTCAGCCCCAGCATTTT	CSAPLWGNLQPQHF
many	TRBD1	TRBV4-3	TRBJ1-6	TGCGCCAGCAGCCAAGATCCTCGGGGGCAGGGGGATTCACCCCTCCACTTT	CASSQDPRGQGDSPLHF
many	TRBD2	TRBV10-3	TRBJ2-1	TGTGCCATCAGTGAAAGCGGGAGGGGTGACAATGAGCAGTTCTTC	CAISESGRGDNEQFF
many	TRBD2	TRBV20-1	TRBJ2-3	TGCAGTGCTTGGACTAGCGGGGGGATAGATACGCAGTATTTT	CSAWTSGGIDTQYF
few	TRBD2	TRBV2	TRBJ2-6	TGTGCCAGCAACCCTAGCGGCGGTCCGGGGGCCAACGTCCTGACTTTC	CASNPSGGPGANVLTF
-	-	TRBV5-4	TRBJ1-1	TGTGCCAGCAGCCCGTGGGGGCGGGGGACGGACACTGAAGCTTTCTTT	CASSPWGRGTDTEAFF
-	TRBD1	TRBV5-6	TRBJ1-6	TGTGCCAGCAGCTCTCTTCCGGGACAGGGAATCGGTTCACCCCTCCACTTT	CASSSLPGQGIGSPLHF
few	-	TRBV12-3/TRBV12-4	TRBJ1-5	TGTGCCAGCACCCCCAGGCGGCAGCCCCAGCATTTT	CASTPRRQPQHF